This T cell receptor (beta chain) was recovered during a study of blood T cell repertoires in COVID-19 (dated by TCRdb to the early 2020s). Context from the whole study: The collaborator samples originated in the United States, Italy and Spain and spanned the acute and convalescent phases of COVID-19. The material from the prospective study consisted of cDNA or gDNA derived from T cells, B-cell-depleted T cells, or PBMCs. The dataset comprised deeply sampled blood TCRbeta repertoires from subjects exposed to, actively infected with, or recovered from COVID-19. A freely available public database, intended as a resource for researchers studying the immune response to SARS-CoV-2, is where the repertoires were released. Samples came from the ongoing ImmuneRACE study (first 160 participants) plus 1,254 subjects from 6 global collaborators. Nearly every sample came with metadata listing a de-identified subject ID, COVID-19 status, age in years and sex. Where available, HLA class I and class II types were taken from metadata supplied by the sample provider and were not determined by assay-based typing.

Beyond this particular receptor, the publication reports: The quantity of clinical and demographic metadata differed by source and by participant and was supplied without curation.

The collaborating institutions used their own protocols to collect whole blood in K2EDTA tubes. For TCRbeta analysis, collaborator samples were shipped as frozen whole blood, as isolated PBMCs, or as DNA extracted from either sample type. V lost 3 bases and J lost 5 bases, and the count of bases not matched to a germline gene is 5. The CDR3 numbers 14 residues from cysteine through phenylalanine. Just CDR3 DNA is preserved here, 42 bases in frame from base 1. From the germline V gene (reference sequence), CDR1 is DFQATT and CDR2 is SNEGSKA. Remarks on this clone: Its antigen is not yet known. No base-level quality is on record; no much larger clone is a single base apart.

TCRbeta CDR3 regions were amplified from genomic DNA by means of the immunoSEQ Assay, a bias-controlled multiplex PCR. In the original analysis: Nucleated cell counts per sample were estimated from amplification of reference gene primers within the assay. To quantify the absolute abundance of each unique TCRbeta CDR3 rearrangement, sequence reads were collapsed and filtered. Productive Simpson clonality was computed per sample as the square root of Simpson's diversity index over productive rearrangements. TCRdb stores this immuneACCESS table with in-frame sequences only. Part of the clones is absent; in the studies checked, under half of the shortfall reflects unresolved V genes, and no reason is known for the rest. Clonal size and the V and J genes are those of that table, whereas D and trimming came from the DNA. Here the sample has approximately 250,000 clones; around 84% occur a single time. Of the sample, less than 5% is held by the ten largest clones.

What was sequenced was peripheral blood. The V gene is TRBV20-1 and the J gene is TRBJ1-5, with 9 bases in between that match TRBD1. The origin of this receptor is a man in his 60s with acute or convalescent COVID-19. The bases read TGCAGTGCTAGTGACAGGGGGTATGATCAGCCCCAGCATTTT. The encoded protein is CSASDRGYDQPQHF.